This T cell receptor beta chain derives from a study of beta chain features in type 1 diabetes. Whole-study results and caveats: Junctions at VDJ sites from type 1 diabetes patients had fewer insertions and more deletions.

The CDR3 runs 17 residues. V was clipped by 6 bases and J by 1 base, with 19 bases between them. From germline, CDR1 is KGHSH and CDR2 LQKENI. Every bit of the isolated RNA underwent reverse transcription, so sequencing read expressed TCRB transcripts. The repertoire was sequenced with immunoSEQ multiplex PCR; TCRdb's copy has only in-frame clones and lacks some. The sample holds about half a million clones, 11% seen once. With regard to this clone: Its antigen is unknown.

Each of the CD4+ naive, central memory, regulatory and stem cell-like memory populations was sorted via CD45RO/CCR7/CD25/CD127/CD95/CD27. The chain joins TRBV18 to TRBJ2-1; possible D gene TRBD2, 6 bases. The sequenced material came from naive CD4+ T cells from blood. The sequence came from a woman aged 18-35 years in good health. CDR3 sequence: CASSRTPWGDSYNEQFF. CDR3 sequence (DNA): TGTGCCAGCTCCCGGACACCATGGGGGGATTCCTACAATGAGCAGTTCTTC.